This TCR beta chain was obtained from a study of cytomegalovirus exposure and HLA in healthy donors. About the research overall: It was reported in a later analysis that the same platform had been used for the approximately 120 validation repertoires as for the 550 to 750 first-cohort repertoires. Study-wide points: The majority of TCR sequences were rare, yet some public TCRs appeared in many donors.

Generated by immunoSEQ multiplex PCR, the TCRdb table keeps only in-frame clones and is missing some. The sample yields 100,000 to 150,000 clones, about 90% seen once. CDR3 size: 15 residues. Germline V CDR1 and CDR2: SEHNR, FQNEAQ (reference sequence). J lost 5 bases, V lost 7 bases, and 13 bases had no gene match. This clone was counted between two and nine times. The antigen is undetermined. V and J are TRBV7-9 and TRBJ1-2, with 7 nucleotides matching TRBD1. Sequencing was carried out using PBMCs. The receptor was isolated from a man aged 30-40 years in good health and CMV-seronegative. CDR3 DNA sequence: TGTGCCAGCACGCAAGGTGGGGACAGCCGGTATGGCTACACCTTC. Amino acids: CASTQGGDSRYGYTF.